Listed below are T cell receptor beta chains from one sample, sequenced in a study of Graves' ophthalmopathy and Graves' hyperthyroidism. TCRdb re-called the multiplex PCR reads through MiXCR, storing one row per CDR3 protein. The sample includes about 620,000 distinct CDR3 sequences, about 20% seen only once; the top ten take approximately 7%. The sequenced sample consisted of peripheral blood. These receptor sequences come from a woman younger than 30 with stable Graves' hyperthyroidism. Some clones in this sample may be carry-over from other donors' samples. CDR3s include the opening cysteine and the closing phenylalanine or tryptophan. The D gene is left open where the match is weak. Clone size is given for some rows only: seen once, a few or many times, or a class if the clone is expanded.

.	TRBJ2-4	TRBV7-2	many	CASSPTGAPPNIQYF	TGTGCCAGCAGCCCCACCGGGGCACCTCCTAACATTCAGTACTTC
TRBD2	TRBJ2-7	TRBV7-2	.	CASSLTGTSLEQYF	TGTGCCAGCAGCCTCACCGGGACTAGTCTCGAGCAGTACTTC
.	TRBJ2-2	TRBV6-1	many	CASSKDRNTGELFF	TGTGCCAGCAGTAAGGACAGGAACACCGGGGAGCTGTTTTTT
TRBD1	TRBJ2-7	TRBV3-1	.	CASSQVRDRVHEQYF	TGTGCCAGCAGCCAAGTACGGGACAGGGTCCACGAGCAGTACTTC
.	TRBJ2-3	TRBV2	.	CATSVGTDTQYF	TGTGCCACATCGGTGGGGACAGATACGCAGTATTTT
.	TRBJ2-2	TRBV7-9	many	CASSLGNANTGELFF	TGTGCCAGCAGCTTAGGGAACGCGAACACCGGGGAGCTGTTTTTT
.	TRBJ2-7	TRBV7-2	.	CASSPDGGAGYEQYF	TGTGCCAGCAGCCCAGACGGAGGGGCCGGCTACGAGCAGTACTTC
.	TRBJ1-1	TRBV12-3/TRBV12-4	.	CASRAWGQNTEAFF	TGTGCCAGCAGGGCGTGGGGGCAGAACACTGAAGCTTTCTTT
TRBD1	TRBJ2-7	TRBV27	many	CASSPGTGIYEQYF	TGTGCCAGCAGCCCCGGGACAGGGATCTACGAGCAGTACTTC
.	TRBJ1-2	TRBV6-1	many	CASSTTGLPGGYTF	TGTGCCAGCAGTACGACAGGATTGCCGGGTGGCTACACCTTC
.	TRBJ1-1	TRBV6-2/TRBV6-3	many	CASTRVEGSTEAFF	TGTGCCAGCACACGCGTGGAGGGAAGCACTGAAGCTTTCTTT